These 11 T cell receptor beta chains originate from one sample sequenced in a study of cytomegalovirus exposure and HLA in healthy donors. The data were produced by immunoSEQ multiplex PCR, yet TCRdb's version contains in-frame clones alone and is incomplete. The table shows roughly 300,000 clones, with around 90% occurring only once. The material sequenced was PBMCs. Receptors were obtained from a woman aged 25 to 39 in good health and CMV-seropositive.

The CDR3 loop is CASSPKTGSGGYTF. The CDR3 coding sequence is TGTGCCAGCAGTCCTAAGACAGGGTCGGGTGGCTACACCTTC. This sequence joins TRBV6-4 and TRBJ1-2; the match to TRBD1 covers 7 bases. V shed 5 bases and J 7 bases; nucleotides not matched to a gene: 10. The length of the CDR3 is 14 residues. The germline gives CDR1 MRHNA, CDR2 SNTAGT.

This chain uses TRBV9 with TRBJ2-1; 8 positions agree with TRBD1. The germline V gene encodes CDR1 SGDLS and CDR2 YYNGEE. The CDR3 spans 13 residues. The J segment lost 10 bases and the V segment lost 4 bases, leaving 7 bases of the junction unmatched. The CDR3, as DNA: TGTGCCAGCAGCCCCCGACAGGGGTTGGAGCAGTTCTTC. The encoded protein is CASSPRQGLEQFF.

For the CDR3, the DNA is TGTGCCAGCAGTGCACTAGCGGGAGGGCCAGGTGTTGAGACCCAGTACTTC. This gives the protein CASSALAGGPGVETQYF. This chain links TRBV2 with TRBJ2-5; TRBD2 aligns across 13 bases. This CDR3 spans 17 amino acids. CDR1 is SNHLY and CDR2 is FYNNEI in the germline V gene. Trimming removed 4 bases from V and 5 bases from J; junction bases left unmatched: 10.

The CDR3 DNA sequence: TGTGCCAGCAGCTTAGAAGGGGATGAGGAGACCCAGTACTTC. Translating gives CASSLEGDEETQYF. The chain recombines TRBV7-6 with TRBJ2-5; possible D gene TRBD1, 5 bases. V lost 1 base to trimming and J lost 5 bases, with 11 bases between them. The CDR3 extends over 14 amino acids. Germline V CDR1 and CDR2: SGHVS, FNYEAQ.

The V and J genes are TRBV6-1 and TRBJ2-7; D perhaps matches TRBD1 (7 bases). The CDR3 totals 11 residues. Per germline, CDR1 MNHNS and CDR2 SASEGT. Trimming took 6 bases from V and 12 from J, leaving 15 bases between them. The CDR3 spells CASSGTEGGYF. CDR3 in DNA: TGTGCCAGCAGCGGGACAGAGGGGGGGTACTTC.

The J gene is TRBJ2-1, the V gene TRBV28; D unclear. V was trimmed by 5 bases and J by 8 bases, leaving 22 bases between them. The CDR3 runs to 16 residues. Germline V gives CDR1 MDHEN, CDR2 SYDVKM. The CDR3 spells CASSTPGRDSWDEQFF. The CDR3 region has the DNA TGTGCCAGCAGTACCCCCGGTAGGGATAGTTGGGATGAGCAGTTCTTC.

The chain employs TRBV30 and TRBJ1-1; the match to TRBD1 covers 7 bases. The CDR3 is 15 amino acids. V was clipped by 0 bases and J by 4 bases; unmatched bases: 8. From germline, CDR1 is GTSNPN and CDR2 SVGIG (reference sequence). CDR3 coding DNA: TGTGCCTGGAGTGTAGGACAGGCCGCCAGCACTGAAGCTTTCTTT. It translates to CAWSVGQAASTEAFF.

The J gene is TRBJ2-7, the V gene TRBV19; 12 nucleotides match TRBD2. The CDR3 totals 15 residues. Germline CDR1 is LNHDA and CDR2 is SQIVND (reference sequence). The ends lost 2 bases at V and 7 bases at J; junction bases unmatched: 6. The CDR3 DNA sequence: TGTGCCAGTAGTATACGGACTAGCGGGATAGGAGAGCAGTACTTC. This sequence encodes CASSIRTSGIGEQYF. Based on the CDR3 plus reference TRBV19 and TRBJ2-7, the full variable domain is DGGITQSPKYLFRKEGQNVTLSCEQNLNHDAMYWYRQDPGQGLRLIYYSQIVNDFQKGDIAEGYSVSREKKESFPLTVTSAQKNPTAFYLCASSIRTSGIGEQYFGPGTRLTVT.

This clone was detected only a few times. The chain joins TRBV2 to TRBJ1-5; perhaps TRBD1 as D (6 bases). The CDR3 is 15 amino acids. Germline V CDR1 and CDR2: SNHLY, FYNNEI. Trimming stripped 6 bases from V and 5 bases from J, with 17 bases between. For the CDR3, the DNA is TGTGCCAGCAGCGCACAGGGTCTCCAGTATCAGCCCCAGCATTTT. Amino acids: CASSAQGLQYQPQHF.

This clone was seen just once. This chain joins TRBV30 and TRBJ2-3; 8 bases match TRBD2. This CDR3 spans 15 amino acids. CDR1 GTSNPN and CDR2 SVGIG come from the germline V gene (reference sequence). Losses at the gene ends were 2 bases for V and 7 bases for J; bases not matched to a gene: 11. Here the CDR3 reads CAWSQLAASGNTQYF. The CDR3 nucleotides read TGTGCCTGGAGTCAACTAGCGGCCAGCGGGAATACGCAGTATTTT.

Comment on this clone: Being one base from a much bigger clone, this may be a read error. The chain carries TRBV6-1 and TRBJ1-5; no definite D call. Per the germline V gene, CDR1 is MNHNS and CDR2 is SASEGT. There are 11 residues in the CDR3. Deletions cut 4 bases from V and 2 bases from J, with 0 bases between. The CDR3 loop reads CASSGNQPQHF. For the CDR3, the DNA is TGTGCCAGCAGTGGCAATCAGCCCCAGCATTTT.